The subject of this entry is one T cell receptor beta chain. This entry belongs to a study of blood T cell repertoires in COVID-19. Overall study context: Acute and convalescent COVID-19 specimens originated in the United States, Italy and Spain.

This CDR3 is 13 amino acids long. With 9 bases removed from V and 1 base from J, the gap between germline ends came to 12 bases. Germline-derived CDR1 and CDR2 are WNHNN and SYGVQD (reference sequence). In the original analysis: Nucleated cell number was recorded as an estimate derived from reference gene primer amplification. Method: immunoSEQ multiplex PCR; TCRdb's copy keeps in-frame clones and lacks some. D and trimming come from the DNA, and the V and J calls and clone size come from that table. The sample contains about 140,000 clones, about 74% of which appear only once. The material sequenced was peripheral blood. The sequence came from a man aged 45-65 years with acute or convalescent COVID-19. This rearrangement joins TRBV10-1 to TRBJ1-1; D possibly corresponds to TRBD1 (6 bases). CDR3 in amino acids: CASIGQQNTEAFF. CDR3 DNA sequence: TGCGCCAGTATCGGACAGCAGAACACTGAAGCTTTCTTT.